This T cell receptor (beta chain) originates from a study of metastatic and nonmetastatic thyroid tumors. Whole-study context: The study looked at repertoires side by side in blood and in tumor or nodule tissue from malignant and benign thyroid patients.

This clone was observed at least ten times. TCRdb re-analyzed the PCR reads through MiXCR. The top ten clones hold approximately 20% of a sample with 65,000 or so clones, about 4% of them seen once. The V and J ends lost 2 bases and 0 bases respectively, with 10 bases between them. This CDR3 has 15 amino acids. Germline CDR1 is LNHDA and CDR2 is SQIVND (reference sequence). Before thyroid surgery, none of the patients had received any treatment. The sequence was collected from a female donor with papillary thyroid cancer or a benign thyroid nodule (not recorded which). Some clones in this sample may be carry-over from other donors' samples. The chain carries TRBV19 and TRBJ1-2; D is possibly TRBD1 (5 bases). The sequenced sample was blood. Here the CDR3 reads CASSINGGSNYGYTF. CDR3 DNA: TGTGCCAGTAGTATAAACGGGGGTTCTAACTATGGCTACACCTTC.